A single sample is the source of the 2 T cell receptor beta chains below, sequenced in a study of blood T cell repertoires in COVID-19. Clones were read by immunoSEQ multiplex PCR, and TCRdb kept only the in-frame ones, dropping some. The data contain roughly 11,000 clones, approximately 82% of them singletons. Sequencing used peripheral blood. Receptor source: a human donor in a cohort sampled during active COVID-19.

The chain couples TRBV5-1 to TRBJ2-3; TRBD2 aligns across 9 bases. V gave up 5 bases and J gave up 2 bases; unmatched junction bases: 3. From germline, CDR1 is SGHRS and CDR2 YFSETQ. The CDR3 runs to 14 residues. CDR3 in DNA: TGCGCCAGCAGTGGCGGGAGGGCCACAGATACGCAGTATTTT. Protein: CASSGGRATDTQYF.

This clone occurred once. CDR3 amino acids: CASSEDRSLTDTQYF. For the CDR3, the DNA is TGTGCCAGCAGTGAAGACAGGAGCCTCACAGATACGCAGTATTTT. V usage is TRBV2 and J usage is TRBJ2-3, with D possibly matching TRBD1 (5 bases). Trimming took off 1 base at V and 2 bases at J, with 10 bases between the two ends. The CDR3 consists of 15 residues. The germline gives CDR1 SNHLY, CDR2 FYNNEI.